The 16 T cell receptor beta chains in this list originate from one sample, sequenced in a study of cytomegalovirus exposure and HLA in healthy donors. Primers for the PCR totalled 60 Vbeta and 13 Jbeta. TCRdb's table, derived via immunoSEQ multiplex PCR, lists solely in-frame clones and lacks some. The sample records 100,000 or so clones, roughly four fifths being singletons. Sequencing used PBMCs. Receptors originate from a man under 40 in good health and CMV-seropositive.

The V gene is TRBV28, the J gene TRBJ2-2, with D possibly matching TRBD1 (6 bases). Germline V lookup: CDR1 MDHEN, CDR2 SYDVKM. The CDR3 is 13 residues long. Trimming stripped 4 bases from V and 6 bases from J, with 9 bases between. The CDR3 reads CASSWGPAGELFF. The CDR3 DNA reads TGTGCCAGCAGTTGGGGGCCAGCCGGGGAGCTGTTTTTT.

The chain joins TRBV23-1 to TRBJ2-1, with 7 positions matching TRBD2. TRBV23-1 is noted as an ORF with a role that remains uncertain. V shed 1 base and J 2 bases; nucleotides not matched to a gene: 11. CDR3 size: 18 residues. The CDR3 here is CASSQWASSGDPYNEQFF. The CDR3 DNA is TGCGCCAGCAGTCAATGGGCGTCTAGCGGAGACCCCTACAATGAGCAGTTCTTC.

The chain links TRBV6-1 to TRBJ2-3; unclear D gene. The V gene's germline CDR1 is MNHNS and CDR2 SASEGT. The ends were cut back, 0 bases at V and 5 bases at J, with 12 bases in the middle. The CDR3 loop spans 15 amino acids. The CDR3 reads CASSEAPGPVDTQYF. The DNA for the CDR3 is TGTGCCAGCAGTGAAGCCCCAGGTCCAGTAGATACGCAGTATTTT.

The genes are TRBV6-5 and TRBJ2-1; TRBD2 agrees at 8 bases. The CDR3 totals 14 residues. Germline lookup yields CDR1 MNHEY and CDR2 SVGAGI. V lost 2 bases, J lost 4 bases, and 1 base stayed unmatched. As DNA, the CDR3 is TGTGCCAGCAGTTACGGCGGGAGGTACAATGAGCAGTTCTTC. It is translated as CASSYGGRYNEQFF.

This clone was seen a handful of times. The rearrangement uses TRBV29-1 and TRBJ1-4; D is ambiguous. There are 14 residues in the CDR3. CDR1 and CDR2 from the germline V gene are SQVTM and ANQGSEA. Trimming shortened V by 7 bases and J by 4 bases, and 16 bases separated the two germline ends. The CDR3 DNA sequence: TGCAGCGCCGTCCTTTCCAGATTTAATGAAAAACTGTTTTTT. Translated: CSAVLSRFNEKLFF.

This CDR3 reads CASSLTGVETQYF. In nucleotides, the CDR3 is TGCGCCAGCAGCTTGACCGGGGTGGAGACCCAGTACTTC. The V and J genes are TRBV5-1 and TRBJ2-5; weak D call: TRBD2 (5 bases). This CDR3 is built from 13 residues. V was cut by 1 base and J by 5 bases, with 9 bases left in between. The germline V gene encodes CDR1 SGHRS and CDR2 YFSETQ.

The chain combines TRBV5-1 with TRBJ2-3, with unresolved D. The CDR3 is 16 residues long. The V end was cut by 4 bases, the J end by 0 bases, with 15 bases between. CDR1 and CDR2 from the germline V gene are SGHRS and YFSETQ. In DNA, the CDR3 is TGCGCCAGCAGCGTTGGGCAGCTAACTAGCACAGATACGCAGTATTTT. Protein product: CASSVGQLTSTDTQYF.

V and J are TRBV7-2 and TRBJ2-4; TRBD1 matches 12 bases. Germline V gives CDR1 SGHTA, CDR2 FQGNSA. J gave up 0 bases and V 3 bases, and 3 bases lay outside the gene matches. The CDR3 length is 17 residues. DNA for the CDR3: TGTGCCAGCAGCTTCGGGACAGGGGGCCTAGCCAAAAACATTCAGTACTTC. Its protein is CASSFGTGGLAKNIQYF.

The genes are TRBV7-2 and TRBJ2-7, with 10 positions matching TRBD1. Germline V gene data show CDR1 as SGHTA and CDR2 as FQGNSA. V dropped 5 bases and J dropped 5; count of bases not matched to a gene: 6. The CDR3 is made up of 14 amino acids. CDR3 coding DNA: TGTGCCAGCAGCACCGGGGACAGGGGCCACGAGCAGTACTTC. Its protein product is CASSTGDRGHEQYF.

The J gene is TRBJ2-7, the V gene TRBV15; 10 nucleotides align to TRBD2. Unmatched junction bases numbered 9, after V lost 0 bases and J lost 4 bases. The CDR3 sequence is 17 residues long. Looked up from germline, CDR1 is LNHNV and CDR2 is YYDKDF (reference sequence). CDR3 DNA: TGTGCCACCAGCAGAGATTTGAGGACTAGCGGCAGTTACGAGCAGTACTTC. Translated: CATSRDLRTSGSYEQYF.

This chain joins TRBV7-9 and TRBJ1-4; 8 nucleotides align to TRBD1. Unmatched junction bases numbered 7, after V lost 3 bases and J lost 7 bases. The CDR3 totals 15 residues. The germline V gene has CDR1 SEHNR and CDR2 FQNEAQ (reference sequence). CDR3 sequence: CASSFGQGPSEKLFF. The CDR3 bases are TGTGCCAGCAGCTTCGGACAGGGCCCCTCTGAAAAACTGTTTTTT.

The V call is TRBV7-2, the J call TRBJ2-2, with TRBD1 as a possible D gene (6 bases). The CDR3 has 15 amino acids. Germline-derived CDR1 and CDR2 are SGHTA and FQGNSA. V gave up 5 bases and J gave up 0 bases, with 10 bases separating them. CDR3 bases: TGTGCCAGCAGCCGGGACAAGACGAACACCGGGGAGCTGTTTTTT. Its protein product is CASSRDKTNTGELFF.

This clone was seen more than once but under ten times. This sequence joins TRBV4-1 and TRBJ2-7, with D perhaps matching TRBD1 (6 bases). The CDR3 extends over 13 amino acids. CDR1 and CDR2 (germline): MGHRA, YSYEKL. Trimming left V 6 bases short and J 1 base short, with 10 bases between. The CDR3 is CASRQQGSYEQYF. The CDR3 DNA is TGCGCCAGCAGGCAACAGGGATCCTACGAGCAGTACTTC.

This chain joins TRBV5-1 and TRBJ2-3; 13 bases match TRBD2. This CDR3 has 17 residues. J was trimmed by 5 bases and V by 1 base; bases with no gene match: 7. The V gene's germline CDR1 is SGHRS and CDR2 YFSETQ. The CDR3 nucleotides are TGCGCCAGCAGCTTGTCTACTAGCGGGAGGGGAGGAGATACGCAGTATTTT. Encoded protein: CASSLSTSGRGGDTQYF.

This rearrangement joins TRBV5-1 to TRBJ2-5, with 14 bases aligning to TRBD2. The CDR3 contains 17 residues. The germline gives CDR1 SGHRS, CDR2 YFSETQ. V was clipped by 4 bases and J by 4 bases; unmatched bases: 9. CDR3 sequence: CASSPSGTSGSLETQYF. The CDR3 DNA follows: TGCGCCAGCAGCCCGTCCGGGACTAGCGGGAGTCTAGAGACCCAGTACTTC.

V usage is TRBV4-3 and J usage is TRBJ2-7; weak D call: TRBD1 (6 bases). The CDR3 runs to 16 residues. Trimming cost V 0 bases and J 0 bases, with 12 bases left between them. Per the germline V gene, CDR1 is LGHNA and CDR2 is YSLEER. CDR3 nucleotide sequence: TGCGCCAGCAGCCAAGATATGGGGGCGATCTCCTACGAGCAGTACTTC. As protein: CASSQDMGAISYEQYF.